This TCR beta chain came from a study of T cells in localized non-small cell lung cancer (dated by TCRdb to about 2020). Study-wide context: Comparing tumors with uninvolved tumor-adjacent lungs, the study looked at the T cell repertoires of hundreds of patients with early-stage NSCLC. The cohort was made up of about 240 treatment-naive NSCLC patients whose localized lung tumors had been resected. The mean age of the NSCLC patients was about 64 years, with 120 to 150 men and around 100 women.

A remark on this clone: Its cognate antigen has yet to be identified. No much larger clone is present one base from it, and per-base qualities are unavailable.

At diagnosis, peripheral blood, uninvolved tumor-adjacent lung and tumor were collected and stored as a combination of fresh-frozen and FFPE material. Blood samples were analyzed as peripheral blood mononuclear cells for TCR repertoire profiling. The immunoSEQ Assay was used to sequence TCR beta CDR3 regions from DNA. The original methods were these. T cell density was computed as TCR beta template counts normalized to usable DNA estimated by amplifying housekeeping genes. Using the preseqR package, richness was estimated by extrapolating to 120,000 templates for tissue samples and 400,000 templates for PBMC samples. Clonality was taken to be one minus Pielou's evenness. Tissue-enriched TCRs were identified by differential abundance testing using productive amino-acid clonotypes, minimum total count 5 and alpha 0.1. The Jaccard Index and the Morisita Overlap Index were used to quantify repertoire overlap between compartments. GLIPH grouped TCR beta CDR3s together with public tetramer-defined viral CDR3s, and a viral motif had to include at least three viral sequences and also show V-gene enrichment. Held by TCRdb, this immuneACCESS table contains in-frame sequences only and omits some clones. Under half of the omission traces to an unresolved V gene where checked; the cause of the rest is unknown. D and trimming come from the DNA, and the V and J calls and clone size come from that table. In all, the sample holds 50,000 or so clones, and about 78% of those were seen once. The ten top clones hold more than 4% of the sample.

The paper's findings and limits, for the study overall: Because of the exploratory design, TCR variables were selected using unadjusted p-values without false-discovery rate correction. Of the top 100 tumor clones, a median of roughly 56 were detected in paired uninvolved adjacent lung; around 30 were also among that lung's top 100. Multi-region tumor sequencing was not performed, so intratumor heterogeneity could not be excluded. Higher T cell density in blood was associated with longer overall survival, whereas higher clonality in adjacent lung was associated with shorter survival. The highest T cell clonality was observed in uninvolved tumor-adjacent lung, where clonality exceeded that of tumor, suggesting that antigenic responses were more focused in uninvolved tumor-adjacent lung.

The specimen was PBMCs, collected before any cancer treatment. This clonotype was obtained from a woman aged 40-70 years with stage II lung adenocarcinoma.

The sequence in DNA is TGCGCCAGCAGCTTAGTTCCAGCGGGGGGCACCGGGGAGCTGTTTTTT. This is translated as CASSLVPAGGTGELFF. The V and J segments used are TRBV5-1 and TRBJ2-2; the junction holds 9 bases that match TRBD2. Looking up the germline V gene yields CDR1 SGHRS and CDR2 YFSETQ. Trimming accounts for 2 bases at V and 4 bases at J, while the number of junction bases matched to no gene is 6. The cysteine opens and the phenylalanine closes a CDR3 of 16 amino acids. The read is trimmed to its CDR3 DNA, 48 bases read in frame from base 1.